The 6 T cell receptor beta chains below come from one sample, sequenced in a study of blood T cell repertoires in COVID-19. Generated by immunoSEQ multiplex PCR, the TCRdb table keeps only in-frame clones and is missing some. The sample lists roughly 150,000 clones; roughly 84% were seen once. Sequencing used PBMCs or T cells enriched from blood (not recorded which). The source of these receptors is a man aged 70 or older who had been exposed to COVID-19.

The sample holds one count of this clone. The V gene is TRBV30, the J gene TRBJ2-7; a weak D match, TRBD1 (5 bases). Germline V gene sequence: CDR1 GTSNPN, CDR2 SVGIG (reference sequence). The CDR3 extends over 15 amino acids. V was trimmed by 0 bases and J by 2 bases, leaving 14 bases between them. CDR3 nucleotides: TGTGCCTGGAGTGTACCGTCAGGGCTCCCCTACGAGCAGTACTTC. Its protein is CAWSVPSGLPYEQYF. Supplemented by reference TRBV30 and TRBJ2-7, the full variable domain reads SQTIHQWPATLVQPVGSPLSLECTVEGTSNPNLYWYRQAAGRGLQLLFYSVGIGQISSEVPQNLSASRPQDRQFILSSKKLLLSDSGFYLCAWSVPSGLPYEQYFGPGTRLTVT.

This rearrangement joins TRBV28 to TRBJ1-4, with D possibly matching TRBD1 (5 bases). Germline V CDR1 and CDR2: MDHEN, SYDVKM. V dropped 11 bases and J dropped 3 bases, with 7 bases sitting between them. This CDR3 has 11 residues. CDR3 sequence reads: CASGSNEKLFF. The CDR3 DNA sequence: TGTGCCTCAGGGTCTAATGAAAAACTGTTTTTT. Based on the CDR3 plus reference TRBV28 and TRBJ1-4, the full variable domain is DVKVTQSSRYLVKRTGEKVFLECVQDMDHENMFWYRQDPGLGLRLIYFSYDVKMKEKGDIPEGYSVSREKKERFSLILESASTNQTSMYLCASGSNEKLFFGSGTQLSVL.

The chain has TRBV12-3 or TRBV12-4 and TRBJ1-2, with D possibly being TRBD1 (5 bases). The length of the CDR3 is 13 residues. The V and J ends lost 7 bases and 9 bases respectively, with 18 bases between them. CDR3 DNA: TGTGCCAGCACTAGGGACTCCGCCGCGAGCTACACCTTC. Protein: CASTRDSAASYTF.

This clone was picked up a small number of times. The chain links TRBV11-2 to TRBJ2-7; D not certain. The germline V gene encodes CDR1 SGHAT and CDR2 FQNNGV. This CDR3 has 11 residues. V lost 5 bases and J 0 bases, leaving 2 bases between the germline ends. DNA of the CDR3: TGTGCCAGCAGCCGCTCCTACGAGCAGTACTTC. This codes for CASSRSYEQYF.

This clone was detected once. The gene calls are TRBV4-1 and TRBJ1-1; D is unclear. V was cut by 0 bases and J by 7 bases, with 6 bases left in between. The CDR3 totals 12 residues. Germline V gives CDR1 MGHRA, CDR2 YSYEKL. The CDR3 loop is CASSQEEGEAFF. In nucleotides, the CDR3 is TGCGCCAGCAGCCAAGAAGAGGGTGAAGCTTTCTTT.

The rearrangement uses TRBV5-6 and TRBJ1-5; D uncertain. With 0 bases removed from V and 1 base from J, the gap between germline ends came to 14 bases. CDR3 length: 17 amino acids. Germline V gene lookup returns CDR1 SGHDT and CDR2 YYEEEE. CDR3 region: CASSLGGIWGSNQPQHF. CDR3 bases: TGTGCCAGCAGCTTGGGAGGGATATGGGGAAGCAATCAGCCCCAGCATTTT.